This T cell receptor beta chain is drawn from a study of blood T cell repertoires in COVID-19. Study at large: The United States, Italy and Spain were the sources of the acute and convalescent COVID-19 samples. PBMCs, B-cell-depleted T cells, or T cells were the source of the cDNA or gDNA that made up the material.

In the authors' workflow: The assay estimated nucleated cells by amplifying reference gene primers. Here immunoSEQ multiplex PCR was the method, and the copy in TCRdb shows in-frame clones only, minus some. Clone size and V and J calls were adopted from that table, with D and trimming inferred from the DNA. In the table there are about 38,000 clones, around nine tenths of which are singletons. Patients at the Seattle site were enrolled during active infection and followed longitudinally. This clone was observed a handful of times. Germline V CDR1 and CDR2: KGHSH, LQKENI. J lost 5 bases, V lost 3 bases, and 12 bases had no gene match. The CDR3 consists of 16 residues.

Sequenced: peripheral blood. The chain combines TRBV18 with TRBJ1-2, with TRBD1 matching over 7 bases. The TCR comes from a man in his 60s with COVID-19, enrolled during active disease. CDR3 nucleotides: TGTGCCAGCTCACCCAGACAGGGCCCCATGTATTATGGCTACACCTTC. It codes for CASSPRQGPMYYGYTF. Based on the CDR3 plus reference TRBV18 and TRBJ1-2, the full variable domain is NAGVMQNPRHLVRRRGQEARLRCSPMKGHSHVYWYRQLPEEGLKFMVYLQKENIIDESGMPKERFSAEFPKEGPSILRIQQVVRGDSAAYFCASSPRQGPMYYGYTFGSGTRLTVV.